A single sample is the source of the 27 T cell receptor beta chains below, sequenced in a study of blood T cell repertoires in COVID-19. Libraries were prepared by immunoSEQ multiplex PCR; TCRdb keeps only in-frame clonotypes and omits some of them. The sample lists tens of thousands of clones, around 83% occurring once. Specimen: peripheral blood. The receptor set was obtained from a man aged 25-40 years with COVID-19, enrolled during active disease.

The J gene is TRBJ2-7, the V gene TRBV29-1; D perhaps matches TRBD1 (5 bases). There are 16 residues in the CDR3. Germline assignment: CDR1 SQVTM and CDR2 ANQGSEA. Between the trimmed V and J ends, which lost 3 bases and 5 bases, there was a span of 23 bases. The CDR3 spells CSVEGQGSPDGHEQYF. For the CDR3, the DNA is TGCAGCGTTGAGGGGCAGGGAAGTCCCGACGGCCACGAGCAGTACTTC.

The chain has TRBV9 and TRBJ2-7; TRBD1 might be the D (7 bases). Trimming took off 1 base at V and 6 bases at J, with 17 bases between the two ends. The CDR3 is 15 residues long. Germline V gives CDR1 SGDLS, CDR2 YYNGEE. The CDR3: CASSVWEDRWSEQYF. CDR3 nucleotide sequence: TGTGCCAGCAGCGTATGGGAGGACAGGTGGTCCGAGCAGTACTTC. Filled out from reference TRBV9 and TRBJ2-7, the complete variable domain reads DSGVTQTPKHLITATGQRVTLRCSPRSGDLSVYWYQQSLDQGLQFLIQYYNGEERAKGNILERFSAQQFPDLHSELNLSSLELGDSALYFCASSVWEDRWSEQYFGPGTRLTVT.

This rearrangement joins TRBV6-5 to TRBJ1-5, with D perhaps matching TRBD1 (6 bases). CDR1 is MNHEY, CDR2 SVGAGI, per germline. The CDR3 covers 12 residues. The V end was cut by 5 bases, the J end by 6 bases, with 8 bases between. This CDR3 reads CASSTGRQPQHF. CDR3 sequence (DNA): TGTGCCAGCAGTACAGGGCGTCAGCCCCAGCATTTT.

The genes are TRBV2 and TRBJ1-5, with D tentatively TRBD1 (5 bases). V dropped 7 bases and J dropped 4 bases, with 14 bases sitting between them. The CDR3 loop spans 14 amino acids. Germline CDR1 and CDR2: SNHLY and FYNNEI. CDR3 in amino acids: CASTGRGGNQPQHF. The CDR3 nucleotides read TGTGCCAGCACAGGGAGGGGCGGTAATCAGCCCCAGCATTTT. The full variable domain, rest sourced from reference TRBV2 and TRBJ1-5, is EPEVTQTPSHQVTQMGQEVILRCVPISNHLYFYWYRQILGQKVEFLVSFYNNEISEKSEIFDDQFSVERPDGSNFTLKIRSTKLEDSAMYFCASTGRGGNQPQHFGDGTRLSIL.

The chain joins TRBV30 to TRBJ1-5; D possibly corresponds to TRBD1 (5 bases). This CDR3 contains 14 residues. The germline gives CDR1 GTSNPN, CDR2 SVGIG (reference sequence). Trimming removed 0 bases from V and 3 bases from J, with 9 bases in between. Here the CDR3 DNA reads TGTGCCTGGAGTGTCGGAGGGGTCAATCAGCCCCAGCATTTT. Its translation: CAWSVGGVNQPQHF.

This clone came up once. The gene calls are TRBV5-1 and TRBJ2-1, with TRBD1 identical over 7 bases. Trimming at V came to 0 bases and at J to 3 bases, leaving 3 bases not matched to a gene. CDR1 is SGHRS and CDR2 is YFSETQ in the germline V gene. CDR3 length equals 15 residues. The CDR3 is CASSLEAGGYNEQFF. CDR3 nucleotides: TGCGCCAGCAGCTTGGAGGCAGGGGGCTACAATGAGCAGTTCTTC.

The chain combines TRBV30 with TRBJ1-5; D is perhaps TRBD1 (6 bases). V was pared by 5 bases and J by 4 bases, with 12 bases between. The germline CDR1 and CDR2 sequences are GTSNPN and SVGIG (reference sequence). There are 13 residues in the CDR3. This chain's CDR3 is CAWSTRGNQPQHF. In nucleotides, the CDR3 is TGTGCCTGGTCAACAAGGGGGAATCAGCCCCAGCATTTT.

This chain links TRBV19 with TRBJ2-1; maybe TRBD2 (6 bases). This CDR3 spans 17 amino acids. CDR1 and CDR2 (germline): LNHDA, SQIVND (reference sequence). Trimming removed 4 bases at V and 2 bases at J, with 18 bases between. CDR3 coding DNA: TGTGCCAGTAGTACCCTACGAGGTAGCGGTCCCTACAATGAGCAGTTCTTC. This encodes CASSTLRGSGPYNEQFF.

This chain connects TRBV4-1 to TRBJ2-5, with 7 bases matching TRBD1. With V trimmed by 0 bases and J by 5 bases, 3 bases remained unmatched. Looked up from germline, CDR1 is MGHRA and CDR2 is YSYEKL. This CDR3 contains 14 residues. The CDR3 bases are TGCGCCAGCAGCCAAGACGACAGGGCGGAGACCCAGTACTTC. Protein sequence: CASSQDDRAETQYF.

This clone was picked up a small number of times. V usage is TRBV28 and J usage is TRBJ2-7, with TRBD1 as a possible D gene (5 bases). With 7 bases removed from V and 4 bases from J, the gap between germline ends came to 14 bases. The CDR3 is 13 amino acids. CDR1 is MDHEN and CDR2 is SYDVKM in the germline V gene. The CDR3 DNA follows: TGTGCCAGCACTCTAAAACACAGGTACGAGCAGTACTTC. Translated, it gives CASTLKHRYEQYF.

The rearrangement uses TRBV7-9 and TRBJ2-7, with 11 bases aligning to TRBD2. V lost 1 base, J lost 2 bases, and 7 bases stayed unmatched. Looked up from germline, CDR1 is SEHNR and CDR2 is FQNEAQ (reference sequence). This CDR3 contains 17 residues. The CDR3, as DNA: TGTGCCAGCAGCTTAGGGGTACTAGCGGGAGCCGCCTACGAGCAGTACTTC. Amino acids: CASSLGVLAGAAYEQYF.

The chain is built from TRBV4-1 and TRBJ1-2; the D gene is possibly TRBD1 (5 bases). CDR1 MGHRA and CDR2 YSYEKL come from the germline V gene. The V end was cut by 3 bases, the J end by 4 bases, with 9 bases between. The CDR3 length is 13 residues. CDR3 nucleotides: TGCGCCAGCAGCCAGCCAGGGATCTATGGCTACACCTTC. Residues: CASSQPGIYGYTF.

The chain couples TRBV7-6 to TRBJ2-7; 11 bases are shared with TRBD2. The CDR3 spans 14 residues. The ends lost 4 bases at V and 3 bases at J; junction bases unmatched: 2. Germline V gene data show CDR1 as SGHVS and CDR2 as FNYEAQ. For the CDR3, the DNA is TGTGCCAGCAGCTCGGGGACTAGCGGCTACGAGCAGTACTTC. Protein product: CASSSGTSGYEQYF.

This chain uses TRBV4-3 with TRBJ2-4; 8 bases match TRBD1. Germline CDR1 and CDR2: LGHNA and YSLEER. The CDR3 is 15 amino acids. J lost 6 bases, V lost 2 bases, and 6 bases had no gene match. CDR3 protein: CASSQYLQGGNIQYF. The CDR3, as DNA: TGCGCCAGCAGCCAATACTTACAGGGGGGAAACATTCAGTACTTC.

The rearrangement links TRBV6-5 to TRBJ2-7; D perhaps matches TRBD1 (5 bases). There are 15 residues in the CDR3. Deletions cut 7 bases from V and 5 bases from J, with 21 bases between. From germline, CDR1 is MNHEY and CDR2 SVGAGI. The CDR3, as DNA: TGTGCCAGCAACCCTTCCCAGGGTTTCCAGAACGAGCAGTACTTC. Protein sequence: CASNPSQGFQNEQYF.

The gene calls are TRBV10-2 and TRBJ2-4; D may be TRBD1 (6 bases). The germline V and J ends were trimmed by 2 bases and 9 bases, with 14 bases remaining between them. The CDR3 loop spans 14 amino acids. Per the germline V gene, CDR1 is WSHSY and CDR2 is SAAADI. The CDR3 nucleotides read TGCGCCAGCAGTGAGGACGGCCAGGGGAGCATTCAGTACTTC. Its translation is CASSEDGQGSIQYF.

CDR3 nucleotides: TGCGCCAGCAGTGCCGACTCGGCAGGGAGGGAGCAGTACTTC. Protein product: CASSADSAGREQYF. The gene calls are TRBV10-1 and TRBJ2-7, with D maybe TRBD2 (6 bases). The CDR3 spans 14 residues. CDR1 is WNHNN and CDR2 is SYGVQD in the germline V gene (reference sequence). Between the trimmed V and J ends, which lost 4 bases and 7 bases, there was a span of 17 bases.

This clone was detected only once. The chain links TRBV28 to TRBJ1-2, with 9 bases that match TRBD1. Germline V gives CDR1 MDHEN, CDR2 SYDVKM. V trimming: 5 bases; J trimming: 8 bases; junction bases outside the gene matches: 12. The length of the CDR3 is 15 residues. CDR3 amino acids: CASSRPGQGVSGYTF. The CDR3 coding sequence is TGTGCCAGCAGTCGGCCGGGACAGGGAGTTTCGGGCTACACCTTC.

The count of this clone is one. The chain employs TRBV30 and TRBJ1-5; D not certain. The CDR3 is 14 amino acids. Germline values: CDR1 GTSNPN, CDR2 SVGIG (reference sequence). V was pared by 0 bases and J by 4 bases, with 10 bases between. Here the CDR3 reads CAWSVQLVNQPQHF. CDR3 sequence (DNA): TGTGCCTGGAGTGTACAGTTAGTTAATCAGCCCCAGCATTTT.

V gene TRBV11-3 combines with J gene TRBJ2-1; TRBD2 aligns across 8 bases. Trimming at V came to 2 bases and at J to 7 bases, leaving 4 bases not matched to a gene. The CDR3 sequence is 14 residues long. In germline, CDR1 is SGHNT, CDR2 YENEEA. This CDR3 reads CASSLRSGGNEQFF. The CDR3 DNA sequence: TGTGCCAGCAGCTTACGTTCGGGAGGGAATGAGCAGTTCTTC.

This sequence joins TRBV5-1 and TRBJ2-2, with 7 bases identical to TRBD2. Germline CDR1 is SGHRS and CDR2 is YFSETQ. The CDR3 runs 16 residues. J lost 2 bases, V lost 2 bases, and 6 bases had no gene match. Here the CDR3 reads CASSLQRDLNTGELFF. Here the CDR3 DNA reads TGCGCCAGCAGCTTACAGCGGGACCTCAACACCGGGGAGCTGTTTTTT.

This clone was seen once. This CDR3 reads CASSQDGQPNQPQHF. CDR3 coding DNA: TGCGCCAGCAGCCAAGATGGACAGCCTAATCAGCCCCAGCATTTT. The chain couples TRBV4-1 to TRBJ1-5, with a possible D match to TRBD1 (6 bases). Germline CDR1 and CDR2: MGHRA and YSYEKL. Trimming removed 0 bases at V and 4 bases at J, with 10 bases between. The CDR3 consists of 15 residues.

The table lists this clone with a few counts. This rearrangement joins TRBV29-1 to TRBJ1-5, with 8 positions matching TRBD1. In germline, CDR1 is SQVTM, CDR2 ANQGSEA. This CDR3 comprises 17 residues. The V gene end was trimmed by 0 bases and the J gene end by 5 bases; junction bases not matched to a gene: 12. The DNA for the CDR3 is TGCAGCGTTGAAGACCTTACATCGACAGGGGCCGATCAGCCCCAGCATTTT. It specifies CSVEDLTSTGADQPQHF.

This clone was recorded only once. V gene TRBV18 combines with J gene TRBJ2-7; no clear D. In germline, CDR1 is KGHSH, CDR2 LQKENI. CDR3 size: 13 residues. V was clipped by 3 bases and J by 3 bases, with 9 bases between them. CDR3 bases: TGTGCCAGCTCACCTGTAAAAATCTACGAGCAGTACTTC. Translating it yields CASSPVKIYEQYF.

This clone showed up just a few times. V usage is TRBV27 and J usage is TRBJ1-2; a possible D gene is TRBD1 (6 bases). CDR1 and CDR2 (germline): MNHEY, SMNVEV (reference sequence). The CDR3 loop spans 14 amino acids. The germline V and J ends were trimmed by 1 base and 3 bases, with 9 bases remaining between them. CDR3 DNA sequence: TGTGCCAGCAGTTTATTAGAGGGGGACTATGGCTACACCTTC. Amino acid sequence: CASSLLEGDYGYTF.

This CDR3 is CASSYVAGGPKDTQYF. The CDR3 DNA follows: TGTGCCAGCAGTTACGTCGCGGGAGGGCCGAAAGATACGCAGTATTTT. The chain links TRBV6-2 or TRBV6-3 to TRBJ2-3; 9 nucleotides align to TRBD2. V lost 2 bases, J lost 5 bases, and 8 bases stayed unmatched. The CDR3 contains 16 residues. The germline gives CDR1 MNHEY, CDR2 SVGEGT.

This chain joins TRBV30 and TRBJ2-7; D ambiguous. V lost 1 base and J 7 bases, leaving 14 bases between the germline ends. Germline V gene lookup returns CDR1 GTSNPN and CDR2 SVGIG (reference sequence). The CDR3 is made up of 13 amino acids. CDR3 DNA sequence: TGTGCCTGGAGTGCCGAGGCCCCCTGGGAGCAGTACTTC. It codes for CAWSAEAPWEQYF. The full variable domain, its missing parts supplied by reference TRBV30 and TRBJ2-7, is SQTIHQWPATLVQPVGSPLSLECTVEGTSNPNLYWYRQAAGRGLQLLFYSVGIGQISSEVPQNLSASRPQDRQFILSSKKLLLSDSGFYLCAWSAEAPWEQYFGPGTRLTVT.